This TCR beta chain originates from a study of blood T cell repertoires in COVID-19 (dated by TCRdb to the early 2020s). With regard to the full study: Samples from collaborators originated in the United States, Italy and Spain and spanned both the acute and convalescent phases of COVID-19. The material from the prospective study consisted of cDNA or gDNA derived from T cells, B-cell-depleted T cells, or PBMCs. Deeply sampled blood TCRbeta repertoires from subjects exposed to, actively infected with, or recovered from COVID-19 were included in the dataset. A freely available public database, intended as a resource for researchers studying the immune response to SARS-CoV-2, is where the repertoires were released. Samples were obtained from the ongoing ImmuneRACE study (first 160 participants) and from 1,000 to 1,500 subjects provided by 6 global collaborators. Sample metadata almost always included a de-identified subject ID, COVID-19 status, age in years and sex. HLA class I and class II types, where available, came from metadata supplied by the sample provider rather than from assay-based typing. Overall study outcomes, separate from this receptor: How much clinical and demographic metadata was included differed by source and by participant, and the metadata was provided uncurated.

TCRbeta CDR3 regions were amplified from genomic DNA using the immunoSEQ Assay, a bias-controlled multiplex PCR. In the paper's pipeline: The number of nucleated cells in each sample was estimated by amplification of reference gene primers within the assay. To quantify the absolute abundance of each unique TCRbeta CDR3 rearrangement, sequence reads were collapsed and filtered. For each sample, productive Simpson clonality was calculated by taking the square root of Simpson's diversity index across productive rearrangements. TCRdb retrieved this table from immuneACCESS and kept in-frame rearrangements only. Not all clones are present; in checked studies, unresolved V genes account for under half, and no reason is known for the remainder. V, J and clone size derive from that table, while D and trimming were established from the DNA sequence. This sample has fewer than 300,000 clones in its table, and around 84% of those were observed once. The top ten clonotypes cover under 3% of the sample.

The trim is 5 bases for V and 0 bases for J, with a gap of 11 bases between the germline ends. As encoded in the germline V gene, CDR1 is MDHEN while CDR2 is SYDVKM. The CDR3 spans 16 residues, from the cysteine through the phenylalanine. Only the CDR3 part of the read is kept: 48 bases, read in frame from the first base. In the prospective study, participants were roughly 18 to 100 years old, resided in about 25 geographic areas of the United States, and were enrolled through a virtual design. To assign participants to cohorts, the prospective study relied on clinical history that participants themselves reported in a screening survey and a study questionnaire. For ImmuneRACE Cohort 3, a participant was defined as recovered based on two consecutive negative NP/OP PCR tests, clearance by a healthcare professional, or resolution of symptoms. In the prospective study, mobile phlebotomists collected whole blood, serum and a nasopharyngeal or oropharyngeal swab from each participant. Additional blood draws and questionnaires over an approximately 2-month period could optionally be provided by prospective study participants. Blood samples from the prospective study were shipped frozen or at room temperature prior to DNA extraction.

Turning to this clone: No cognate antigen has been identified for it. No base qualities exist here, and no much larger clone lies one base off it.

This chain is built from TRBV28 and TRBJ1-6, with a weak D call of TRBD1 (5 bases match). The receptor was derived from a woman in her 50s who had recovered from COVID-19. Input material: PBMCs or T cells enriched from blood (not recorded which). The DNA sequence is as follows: TGTGCCAGCAGTGAGAGCAGGGCCTCCTATAATTCACCCCTCCACTTT. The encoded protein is CASSESRASYNSPLHF.